A selection of T cell receptor beta chains follows, all from one sample in a study of shared clonotypes between healthy human individuals. Profiled with immunoSEQ multiplex PCR; TCRdb holds only in-frame clones, not every one. The sample contains over a million clones, about 74% of which appear only once. Sequenced input: memory CD4+ T cells sorted from blood. The receptors derive from a man younger than 30 in good health. The CDR3 runs from the conserved cysteine through the conserved F or W. The D gene is left open where the match is weak. Clone size is stated in some rows and not others, as once, few, many or a class when expanded.

clone_size,j_call,v_call,d_call,cdr3_length,cdr3_aa,cdr3_nt
NA,TRBJ2-7,TRBV5-1,NA,16,CASSLQGGGLSYEQYF,TGCGCCAGCAGCCTGCAAGGCGGGGGCCTCTCCTACGAGCAGTACTTC
NA,TRBJ2-1,TRBV15,NA,15,CATSRDGGLVNEQFF,TGTGCCACCAGCAGAGATGGTGGGCTTGTCAATGAGCAGTTCTTC
many,TRBJ1-5,TRBV6-5,NA,13,CASSSGRVQPQHF,TGTGCCAGCAGTTCCGGCAGGGTGCAGCCCCAGCATTTT
NA,TRBJ2-5,TRBV11-2,TRBD1,17,CASSLVYDRGPARAQYF,TGTGCCAGCAGCTTAGTATACGACAGGGGGCCCGCTAGAGCCCAGTACTTC
NA,TRBJ1-5,TRBV28,NA,15,CATAGPPYSNQPQHF,TGTGCCACCGCGGGCCCTCCATATAGCAATCAGCCCCAGCATTTT
once,TRBJ2-5,TRBV7-8,NA,14,CASSSLGERETQYF,TGTGCCAGCAGCTCCTTGGGAGAACGAGAGACCCAGTACTTC
once,TRBJ2-7,TRBV28,NA,12,CASGTGPNEQYF,TGTGCCAGCGGGACCGGGCCCAACGAGCAGTACTTC
NA,TRBJ2-3,TRBV19,NA,13,CASRGARADTQYF,TGTGCCAGTAGGGGAGCTAGGGCAGATACGCAGTATTTT
NA,TRBJ1-5,TRBV6-1,NA,15,CASRGPQGYNQPQHF,TGTGCCAGCAGGGGGCCACAGGGTTACAATCAGCCCCAGCATTTT
NA,TRBJ1-3,TRBV30,NA,14,CAWSAATLGNTIYF,TGTGCCTGGAGTGCCGCCACCCTTGGAAACACCATATATTTT
NA,TRBJ2-2,TRBV5-1,NA,15,CASSPGLPNTGELFF,TGCGCCAGCAGCCCGGGACTTCCGAACACCGGGGAGCTGTTTTTT
once,TRBJ1-1,TRBV7-9,NA,15,CASSKRDGLNTEAFF,TGTGCCAGCAGCAAACGGGACGGACTGAACACTGAAGCTTTCTTT
NA,TRBJ1-5,TRBV2,NA,14,CASSELASNQPQHF,TGTGCCAGCAGTGAATTGGCGAGCAATCAGCCCCAGCATTTT
NA,TRBJ2-5,TRBV12-1,NA,18,CASSLRDRGPTYQETQYF,TGTGCCAGCAGCCTCCGGGACAGGGGACCCACTTACCAAGAGACCCAGTACTTC
NA,TRBJ1-1,TRBV20-1,NA,11,CSAPRNTEAFF,TGCAGTGCCCCTCGGAACACTGAAGCTTTCTTT
few,TRBJ2-7,TRBV5-1,TRBD1,14,CASSGTGAGYEQYF,TGCGCCAGCAGCGGGACAGGGGCTGGGTACGAGCAGTACTTC
few,TRBJ2-7,TRBV6-6,TRBD2,14,CASSNSGNSYEQYF,TGTGCCAGCAGTAATAGCGGGAACTCCTACGAGCAGTACTTC
NA,TRBJ2-7,TRBV5-1,TRBD2,16,CASSPRPAGGRYEQYF,TGCGCCAGCAGCCCCCGCCCGGCGGGAGGCAGATACGAGCAGTACTTC
NA,TRBJ2-6,TRBV5-1,TRBD2,19,CASSFQRDLVGAGANVLTF,TGCGCCAGCAGCTTTCAGCGGGACCTTGTAGGAGCTGGGGCCAACGTCCTGACTTTC
few,TRBJ1-1,TRBV5-4,NA,15,CASSLGAEGLTEAFF,TGTGCCAGCAGCTTGGGGGCAGAGGGACTGACTGAAGCTTTCTTT
NA,TRBJ2-5,TRBV15,TRBD2,15,CATSRTSGTQETQYF,TGTGCCACCAGCCGAACTAGCGGGACCCAAGAGACCCAGTACTTC
NA,TRBJ2-2,TRBV9,NA,13,CASSVAGSGELFF,TGTGCCAGCAGCGTAGCAGGGTCCGGGGAGCTGTTTTTT
NA,TRBJ2-5,TRBV5-1,TRBD2,15,CASSPSTAGEETQYF,TGCGCCAGCAGCCCCAGTACCGCGGGAGAAGAGACCCAGTACTTC
NA,TRBJ2-5,TRBV5-6,NA,15,CASSWGPRGSETQYF,TGTGCCAGCAGCTGGGGGCCCCGAGGGTCAGAGACCCAGTACTTC
NA,TRBJ2-3,TRBV6-1,NA,14,CASTMFIGTDTQYF,TGTGCCAGTACCATGTTTATTGGTACAGATACGCAGTATTTT
NA,TRBJ1-2,TRBV18,NA,13,CASSSGTDYGYTF,TGTGCCAGCTCCTCCGGGACGGACTATGGCTACACCTTC
once,TRBJ1-1,TRBV5-1,NA,15,CASSLAAARNTEAFF,TGCGCCAGCAGCTTGGCGGCAGCGAGGAACACTGAAGCTTTCTTT
few,TRBJ2-7,TRBV5-1,NA,14,CASSPVQQGNEQYF,TGCGCCAGCAGCCCGGTCCAACAGGGAAACGAGCAGTACTTC